This T cell receptor (beta chain) appears in the sequencing data of a study of Ad26.COV2.S vaccination and SARS-CoV-2 variants. As for the study in general: The trial was COV1001 and the donor's arm was Ad26.COV2.S. The authors gave Ad26.COV2.S intramuscularly, either once or twice 56 days apart.

This CDR3 has 16 amino acids. The junction had 8 bases not matched to a gene; V was cut back by 4 bases and J by 4 bases. Germline V gene lookup returns CDR1 SGHRS and CDR2 YFSETQ. Specified treatment: about 20 received Ad26.COV2.S at low or high dose, single or two shots; about 5 received placebo; per-sample allocation not given. The samples date from day 63 after the first vaccine or placebo injection. On this clone itself: Its antigen is unidentified.

Profiling relied on immunoSEQ multiplex PCR, and the TCRdb table lists in-frame clones only, not all of them. The table lists approximately 300,000 clones, 86% of them singletons. Overall study findings and caveats: Total T cell responses were possibly underestimated by TCR breadth and depth analyses. Vaccine and placebo groups showed comparable non-spike TCR breadth.

J is TRBJ2-7 and V is TRBV5-1; 13 positions agree with TRBD2. This specimen consisted of peripheral blood, obtained in a trial of Ad26.COV2.S vaccine versus placebo. This TCR was sampled from a person between 18 and 59 years old who received the Ad26.COV2.S COVID-19 vaccine or a placebo. The CDR3, as DNA: TGCGCCAGCAGCGCAGGACTAGCGGGGGTCTCTTACGAGCAGTACTTC. Translated: CASSAGLAGVSYEQYF. The whole variable domain, remainder taken from reference TRBV5-1 and TRBJ2-7, is KAGVTQTPRYLIKTRGQQVTLSCSPISGHRSVSWYQQTPGQGLQFLFEYFSETQRNKGNFPGRFSGRQFSNSRSEMNVSTLELGDSALYLCASSAGLAGVSYEQYFGPGTRLTVT.